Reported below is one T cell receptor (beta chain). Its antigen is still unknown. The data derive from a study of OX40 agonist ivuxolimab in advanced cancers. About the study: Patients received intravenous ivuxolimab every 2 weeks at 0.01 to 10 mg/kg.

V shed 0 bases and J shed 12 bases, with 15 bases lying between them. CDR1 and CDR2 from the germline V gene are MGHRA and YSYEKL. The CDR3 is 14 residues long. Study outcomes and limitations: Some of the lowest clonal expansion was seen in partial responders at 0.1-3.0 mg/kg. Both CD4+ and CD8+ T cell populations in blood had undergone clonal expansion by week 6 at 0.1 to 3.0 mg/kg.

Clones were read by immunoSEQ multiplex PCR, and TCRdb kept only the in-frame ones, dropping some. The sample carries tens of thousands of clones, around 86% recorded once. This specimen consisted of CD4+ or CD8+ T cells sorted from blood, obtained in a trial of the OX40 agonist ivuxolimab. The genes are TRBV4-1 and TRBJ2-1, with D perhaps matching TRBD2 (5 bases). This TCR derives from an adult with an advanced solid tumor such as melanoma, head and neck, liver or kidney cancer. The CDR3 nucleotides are TGCGCCAGCAGCCAAGATGGAGGTCTGCCACGGCAGTTCTTC. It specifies CASSQDGGLPRQFF.